The present T cell receptor (beta chain) was sequenced within a study of a mutant IDH1 vaccine in newly diagnosed glioma. Study at large: The initiation of vaccination occurred 4-6 weeks after radiotherapy alone, or with temozolomide cycles. Of the patients given treatment, roughly 60% were male and 37.5% were female, and a mean age of around 38 years was recorded.

With regard to this clone: Its antigen is still unknown.

The sample's time point: week 5, during vaccination. All doses held 300 ug of mutant IDH1 20-mer peptide, with topical imiquimod. Generated by immunoSEQ multiplex PCR, the TCRdb table keeps only in-frame clones and is missing some. The sample shows around 52,000 clones, over 75% of them seen only once. From germline, CDR1 is SGHTA and CDR2 FQGNSA. The CDR3 spans 15 residues. The V gene end was trimmed by 5 bases and the J gene end by 8 bases; junction bases not matched to a gene: 8. This receptor was taken from a woman between 35 and 50 years old with glioma. The chain combines TRBV7-2 with TRBJ1-4; TRBD1 aligns across 10 bases. The sequences come from PBMCs, collected from a glioma patient whose treatment included an IDH1 peptide vaccine. CDR3 DNA: TGTGCCAGCAGCGGGCGGACAGGGGGAGGAGAAAAACTGTTTTTT. It encodes CASSGRTGGGEKLFF. The whole variable domain, remainder taken from reference TRBV7-2 and TRBJ1-4, is GAGVSQSPSNKVTEKGKDVELRCDPISGHTALYWYRQSLGQGLEFLIYFQGNSAPDKSGLPSDRFSAERTGGSVSTLTIQRTQQEDSAVYLCASSGRTGGGEKLFFGSGTQLSVL.